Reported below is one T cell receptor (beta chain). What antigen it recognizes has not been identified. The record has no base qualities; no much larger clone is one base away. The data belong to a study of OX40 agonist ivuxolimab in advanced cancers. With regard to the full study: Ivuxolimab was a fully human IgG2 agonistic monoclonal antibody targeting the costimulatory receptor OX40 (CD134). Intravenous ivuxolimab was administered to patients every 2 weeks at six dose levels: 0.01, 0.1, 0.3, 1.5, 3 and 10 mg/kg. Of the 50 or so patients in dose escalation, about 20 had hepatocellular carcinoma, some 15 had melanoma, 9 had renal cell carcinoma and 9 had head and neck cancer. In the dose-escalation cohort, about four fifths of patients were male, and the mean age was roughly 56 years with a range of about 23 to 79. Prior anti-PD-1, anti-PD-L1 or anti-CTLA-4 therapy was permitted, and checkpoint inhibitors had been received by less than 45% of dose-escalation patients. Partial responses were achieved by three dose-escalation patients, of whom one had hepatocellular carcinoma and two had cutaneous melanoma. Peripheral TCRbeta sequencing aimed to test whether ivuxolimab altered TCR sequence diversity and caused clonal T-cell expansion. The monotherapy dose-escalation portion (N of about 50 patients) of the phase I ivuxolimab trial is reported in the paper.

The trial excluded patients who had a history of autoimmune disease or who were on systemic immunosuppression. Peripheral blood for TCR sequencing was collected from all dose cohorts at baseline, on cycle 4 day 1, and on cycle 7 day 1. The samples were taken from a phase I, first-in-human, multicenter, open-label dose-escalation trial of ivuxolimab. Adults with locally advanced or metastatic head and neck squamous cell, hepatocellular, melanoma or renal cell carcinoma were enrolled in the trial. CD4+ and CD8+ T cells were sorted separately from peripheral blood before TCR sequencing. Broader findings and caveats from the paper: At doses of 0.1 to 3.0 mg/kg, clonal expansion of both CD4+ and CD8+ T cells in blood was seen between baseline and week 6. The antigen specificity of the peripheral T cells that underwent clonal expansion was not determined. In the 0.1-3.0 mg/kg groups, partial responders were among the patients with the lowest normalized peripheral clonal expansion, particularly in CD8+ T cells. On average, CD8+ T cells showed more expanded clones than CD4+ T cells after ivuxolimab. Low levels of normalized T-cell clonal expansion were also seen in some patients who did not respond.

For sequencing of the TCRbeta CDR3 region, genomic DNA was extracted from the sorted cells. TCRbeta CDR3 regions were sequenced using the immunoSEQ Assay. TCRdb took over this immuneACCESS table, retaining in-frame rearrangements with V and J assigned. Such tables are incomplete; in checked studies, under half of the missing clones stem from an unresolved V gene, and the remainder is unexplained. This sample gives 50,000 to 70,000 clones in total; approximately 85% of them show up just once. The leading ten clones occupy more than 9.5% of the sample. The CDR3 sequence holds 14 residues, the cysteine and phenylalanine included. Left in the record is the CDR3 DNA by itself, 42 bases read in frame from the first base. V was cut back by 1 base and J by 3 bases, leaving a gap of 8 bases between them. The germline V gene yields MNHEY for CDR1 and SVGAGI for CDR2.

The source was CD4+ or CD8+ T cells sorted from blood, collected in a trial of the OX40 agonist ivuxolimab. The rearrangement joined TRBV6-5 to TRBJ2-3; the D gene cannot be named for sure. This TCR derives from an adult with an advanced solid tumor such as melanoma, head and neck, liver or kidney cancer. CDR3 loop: CASSYYMGTDTQYF. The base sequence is TGTGCCAGCAGTTACTATATGGGGACAGATACGCAGTATTTT.